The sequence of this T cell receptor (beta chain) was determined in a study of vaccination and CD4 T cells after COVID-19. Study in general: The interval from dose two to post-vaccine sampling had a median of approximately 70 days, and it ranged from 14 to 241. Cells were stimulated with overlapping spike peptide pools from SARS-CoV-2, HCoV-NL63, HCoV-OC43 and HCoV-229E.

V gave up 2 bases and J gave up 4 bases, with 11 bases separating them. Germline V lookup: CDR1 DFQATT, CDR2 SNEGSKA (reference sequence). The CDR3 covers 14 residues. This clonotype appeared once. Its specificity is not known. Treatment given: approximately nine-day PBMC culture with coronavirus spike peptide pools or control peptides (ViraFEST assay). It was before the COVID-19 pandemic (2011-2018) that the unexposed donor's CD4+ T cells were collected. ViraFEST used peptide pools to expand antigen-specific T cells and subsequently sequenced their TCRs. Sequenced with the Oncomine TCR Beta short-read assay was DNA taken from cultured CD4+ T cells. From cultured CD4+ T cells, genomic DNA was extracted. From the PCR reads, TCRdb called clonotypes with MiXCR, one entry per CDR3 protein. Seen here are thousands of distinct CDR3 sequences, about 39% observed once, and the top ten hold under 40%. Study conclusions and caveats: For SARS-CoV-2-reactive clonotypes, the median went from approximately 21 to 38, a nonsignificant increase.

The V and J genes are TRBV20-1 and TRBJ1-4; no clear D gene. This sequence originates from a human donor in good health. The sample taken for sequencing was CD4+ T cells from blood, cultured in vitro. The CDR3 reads CSARRTVDNEKLFF. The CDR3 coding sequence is TGCAGTGCTAGAAGGACTGTAGATAATGAAAAACTGTTTTTT.